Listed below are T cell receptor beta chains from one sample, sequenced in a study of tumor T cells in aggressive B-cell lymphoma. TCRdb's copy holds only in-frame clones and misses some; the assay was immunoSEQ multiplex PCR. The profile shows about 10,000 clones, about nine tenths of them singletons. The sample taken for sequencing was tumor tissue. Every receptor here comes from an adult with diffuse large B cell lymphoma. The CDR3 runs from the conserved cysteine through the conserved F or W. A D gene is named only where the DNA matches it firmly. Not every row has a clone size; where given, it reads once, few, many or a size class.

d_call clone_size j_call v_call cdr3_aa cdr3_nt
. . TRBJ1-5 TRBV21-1 CASSKVATPGEWPQHF TGTGCCAGCAGCAAAGTTGCGACCCCAGGGGAATGGCCCCAGCATTTT
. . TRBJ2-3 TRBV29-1 CSVGTAKGDTQYF TGCAGCGTTGGGACAGCAAAAGGAGATACGCAGTATTTT
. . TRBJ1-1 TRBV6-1 CASSDGTALTEAFF TGTGCCAGCAGTGACGGAACCGCACTAACTGAAGCTTTCTTT
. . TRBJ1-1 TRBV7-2 CASSLGLTENTEAFF TGTGCCAGCAGCTTAGGCTTGACAGAGAACACTGAAGCTTTCTTT
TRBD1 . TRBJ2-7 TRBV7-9 CASSFIGTGVYEQYF TGTGCCAGCAGCTTCATCGGGACAGGGGTATACGAGCAGTACTTC
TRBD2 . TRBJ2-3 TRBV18 CASSPVGLAGTDTQYF TGTGCCAGCTCACCAGTCGGGCTAGCGGGCACAGATACGCAGTATTTT
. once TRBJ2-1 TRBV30 CAWGATNEHFF TGTGCCTGGGGGGCTACCAATGAGCATTTCTTC
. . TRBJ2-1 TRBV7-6 CASCGVDYNEQFF TGTGCCAGCTGCGGGGTGGACTACAATGAGCAGTTCTTC
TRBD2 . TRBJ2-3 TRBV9 CASSQYSGSTDTQYF TGTGCCAGCAGCCAATATAGCGGGAGCACAGATACGCAGTATTTT
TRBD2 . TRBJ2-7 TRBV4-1 CASSHDFLRRGESYEQYF TGCGCCAGCAGCCACGACTTCTTAAGGCGGGGGGAATCCTACGAGCAGTACTTC
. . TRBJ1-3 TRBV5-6 CASSLAKAGGNTIYF TGTGCCAGCAGCTTGGCCAAGGCAGGGGGAAACACCATATATTTT
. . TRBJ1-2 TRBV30 CAWSPLLQGYGYTF TGTGCCTGGAGTCCCCTTCTACAGGGCTATGGCTACACCTTC
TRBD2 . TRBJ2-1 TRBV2 CASSGTSGAYNEQFF TGTGCCAGCAGCGGAACTAGCGGGGCCTACAATGAGCAGTTCTTC
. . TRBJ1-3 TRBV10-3 CAISDGAVISGNTIYF TGTGCCATCAGTGATGGGGCAGTAATCTCTGGAAACACCATATATTTT
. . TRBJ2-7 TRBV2 CASLKGGASYEQYF TGTGCCAGCTTAAAAGGGGGAGCCTCCTACGAGCAGTACTTC
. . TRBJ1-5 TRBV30 CAWSSVSGNQPQHF TGTGCCTGGAGTTCCGTCAGCGGCAATCAGCCCCAGCATTTT
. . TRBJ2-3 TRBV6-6 CASSYTPDTQYF TGTGCCAGCAGTTATACTCCAGATACGCAGTATTTT
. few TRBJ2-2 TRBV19 CASKRLGGDTGELFF TGTGCCAGCAAACGATTAGGGGGAGATACCGGGGAGCTGTTTTTT
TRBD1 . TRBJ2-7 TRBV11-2 CASSLRGQAFAYEQYF TGTGCCAGCAGCTTACGAGGACAGGCTTTCGCCTACGAGCAGTACTTC
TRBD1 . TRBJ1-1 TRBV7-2 CASSRPGGGTEAFF TGTGCCAGCAGCCGGCCAGGGGGCGGCACTGAAGCTTTCTTT
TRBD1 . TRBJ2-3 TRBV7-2 CASSLAGTGLGTQYF TGTGCCAGCAGCTTAGCCGGGACAGGTCTGGGGACGCAGTATTTT
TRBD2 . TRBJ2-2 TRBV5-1 CASSFGTSGNTGELFF TGCGCCAGCAGCTTCGGGACTAGCGGCAACACCGGGGAGCTGTTTTTT
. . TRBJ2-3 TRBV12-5 CASGSAVRSSTDTQYF TGTGCTAGTGGTTCAGCGGTCAGATCTAGCACAGATACGCAGTATTTT
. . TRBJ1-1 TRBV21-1 CASFHRGYTEAFF TGTGCCAGCTTCCATCGGGGTTACACTGAAGCTTTCTTT